The sequence of this T cell receptor (beta chain) was determined in a study of blood T cell repertoires in COVID-19. Across the whole study: COVID-19 samples from acute and convalescent phases originated in the United States, Italy and Spain. PBMCs, B-cell-depleted T cells, or T cells provided the cDNA or gDNA that made up the material.

The study drew participants aged roughly 18 to 89 years from under 30 US areas. In the source study's methods: Amplification of reference gene primers was used by the study to estimate nucleated cell counts. The protocol was immunoSEQ multiplex PCR, while the TCRdb copy is restricted to in-frame clones and leaves out a portion. The V and J calls and the clone size are those of that table, but D and trimming were determined from the DNA. In the table there are hundreds of thousands of clones, around 89% of which are singletons. V was shortened by 0 bases and J by 0 bases, with 5 bases between the two germline ends. This CDR3 region has 14 residues. CDR1 is LGHNA, CDR2 YNFKEQ, per germline.

The sample comprised PBMCs or T cells enriched from blood (not recorded which). The clonotype originates from a man aged 50 to 60 who had been exposed to COVID-19. The chain couples TRBV4-2 to TRBJ1-1; no firm D call. CDR3 residues: CASSQERMNTEAFF. CDR3 coding DNA: TGTGCCAGCAGCCAAGAGAGAATGAACACTGAAGCTTTCTTT.